A selection of T cell receptor beta chains follows, all from one sample in a study of post-analysis software for immune sequencing data. TCRdb called the PCR reads again in MiXCR, with one record for every CDR3 protein. The sample includes about 770,000 distinct CDR3 sequences, 46% of them seen just once. Sequenced: blood. The receptor set was obtained from a girl aged 10 to 17 with multiple sclerosis. The CDR3 runs from the conserved cysteine through the conserved F or W.

v_gene: TRBV12-3/TRBV12-4; CDR3aa: CASSWQGGNNQPQHF
v_gene: TRBV21-1; CDR3aa: CASSKFGTGGSSYNEQFF
v_gene: TRBV3-1; CDR3aa: CASSQGRSGTPFF
v_gene: TRBV12-3/TRBV12-4; CDR3aa: CASSLAPHNEQFF
v_gene: TRBV30; CDR3aa: CAWGTSYEQYF
v_gene: TRBV12-5; CDR3aa: CASTLEAGGGLTNEKLFF
v_gene: TRBV27; CDR3aa: CASSGGGFPTIGRKRNEQFF
v_gene: TRBV12-3/TRBV12-4; CDR3aa: CASSSAGTSGYNEQFF
v_gene: TRBV5-1; CDR3aa: CASSLRTGEEETQYF
v_gene: TRBV7-2; CDR3aa: CASSLSLGGANVLTF
v_gene: TRBV5-1; CDR3aa: CASSLNGRTSTDTQYF
v_gene: TRBV27; CDR3aa: CASSPGTGIGHTF
v_gene: TRBV10-3; CDR3aa: CAIRKDLTLNEQFF
v_gene: TRBV10-3; CDR3aa: CATLTSEEDYEQYF
v_gene: TRBV5-8; CDR3aa: CASSPDSNEQFF
v_gene: TRBV4-1; CDR3aa: CASSQEGRGDTQYF
v_gene: TRBV6-2/TRBV6-3; CDR3aa: CASSYWGGTSSYNEQFF
v_gene: TRBV7-3; CDR3aa: CASSLMGDTDTQYF
v_gene: TRBV27; CDR3aa: CASSFEAGHQPQHF
v_gene: TRBV6-1; CDR3aa: CASREPRQGGTDTQYF
v_gene: TRBV11-2; CDR3aa: CASRRRETTNEKLFF
v_gene: TRBV7-2; CDR3aa: CASSLGAGSGANVLTF
v_gene: TRBV7-2; CDR3aa: CASSLEEGRSYEQYF
v_gene: TRBV6-5; CDR3aa: CASTRDPLTGHTQYF
v_gene: TRBV6-6; CDR3aa: CASLRTAHSNQPQHF
v_gene: TRBV25-1; CDR3aa: CASRLAGGGADTQYF
v_gene: TRBV7-9; CDR3aa: CASSPGGQVRWETQYF
v_gene: TRBV3-1; CDR3aa: CASSGGLGGNEKLFF
v_gene: TRBV27; CDR3aa: CASSFGSNYGYTF
v_gene: TRBV20-1; CDR3aa: CSARDRISGPDTQYF
v_gene: TRBV20-1; CDR3aa: CSASSSGTCNEQFF
v_gene: TRBV5-6; CDR3aa: CASSFGRLAADTQYF
v_gene: TRBV2; CDR3aa: CASSTTGGYEQYF
v_gene: TRBV20-1; CDR3aa: CSAIGSNQETQYF
v_gene: TRBV7-2; CDR3aa: CASSFKSSGSFSYEQYF
v_gene: TRBV5-1; CDR3aa: CASSFQTRVLANEQFF
v_gene: TRBV7-9; CDR3aa: CASSLVGVGYTF
v_gene: TRBV6-2/TRBV6-3; CDR3aa: CASSLWPPYEQYF
v_gene: TRBV6-1; CDR3aa: CASSEEGTGWAEAFF
v_gene: TRBV29-1; CDR3aa: CSVGPPGGWSYNEQFF
v_gene: TRBV29-1; CDR3aa: CSALQGNTEAFF
v_gene: TRBV7-9; CDR3aa: CASSLVQGATTEAFF
v_gene: TRBV30; CDR3aa: CAWVRTSGSGEQFF
v_gene: TRBV29-1; CDR3aa: CSGSLAGSYNEQFF
v_gene: TRBV7-2; CDR3aa: CASSLVGGQGGPQPQHF
v_gene: TRBV20-1; CDR3aa: CSASWVAGPSSYEQYF
v_gene: TRBV28; CDR3aa: CASSLAGRVQETQYF
v_gene: TRBV19; CDR3aa: CASSDLGSYNSPLHF
v_gene: TRBV5-1; CDR3aa: CASSLASGRTDTQYF
v_gene: TRBV12-3/TRBV12-4; CDR3aa: CASSLSGNTYNEQFF
v_gene: TRBV6-5; CDR3aa: CASSQSDAYEQYF
v_gene: TRBV11-2; CDR3aa: CASTPSQTSASYEQYF
v_gene: TRBV6-1; CDR3aa: CASSAGEPSYEQYF